This T cell receptor beta chain was obtained from a study of cytomegalovirus exposure and HLA in healthy donors. Primers: 60 Vbeta forward and 13 Jbeta reverse. This table comes from immunoSEQ multiplex PCR, and its TCRdb copy is limited to in-frame clones, with some not included. The sample has under 200,000 clones, roughly 80% seen once. The length of the CDR3 is 17 residues. Per the germline V gene, CDR1 is SEHNR and CDR2 is FQNEAQ (reference sequence). Study-level results: Reportedly, HLA-A and HLA-B alleles of most subjects were accurately predicted from TCR beta. Researchers catalogued some 160 TCR beta chains as cytomegalovirus-associated. A later analysis revealed that TCR association rates differed between HLA loci, peaking at DRB1 and bottoming out at HLA-C.

As to this clone: Its specificity is not known. Germline is not matched at one junction end, which may reflect a read error.

The chain couples TRBV7-9 to TRBJ2-7; 7 positions match TRBD2. The clonotype was recovered from a man aged 30-40 years in good health and CMV-seronegative. Sequencing input: PBMCs. The CDR3 bases are TGTTCCAGCAGCTTACAGCGGGGCGGGCCGCCTTCCTACGAGCAGTACTTC. Its translation is CSSSLQRGGPPSYEQYF.